The entry that follows covers one TCR beta chain sequence. Its antigen is as yet unknown. The record originates from a study of T-cell reconstitution after alpha-beta-depleted transplantation in children. Study-level points and caveats: Diversity and T-cell counts at one year after transplant derived mostly from new T cells. The study reportedly traced alpha-beta T cells about two months after transplant to several hundred expanded graft clones. Several patients had high TCRbeta diversity at day 60; it came from surviving recipient T cells and thymic progenitors.

Researchers prepared the TCRbeta library using unique molecular identifiers, the study reports. TCRdb fed the PCR reads into MiXCR, producing one record per CDR3 protein. The sample has more than 400,000 distinct CDR3 sequences; more than 9.5% are singletons. V lost 2 bases, J lost 6 bases, and 0 bases stayed unmatched. The CDR3 runs to 12 residues. The V gene's germline CDR1 is MNHNY and CDR2 SVGAGI (reference sequence). This TCR was recovered from a female patient aged 2 to 10 who had a stem cell transplant for aplastic anemia, so the T cells may come from the graft donor. This chain joins TRBV6-6 and TRBJ2-7, with 8 bases identical to TRBD1. The specimen was PBMCs, mostly from graft donor cells, collected 180 days after TCRalphabeta/CD19-depleted stem cell transplant. CDR3 bases: TGTGCCAGCAGTTACACAGGGGGCGAGCAGTACGTC. Protein product: CASSYTGGEQYV.